Listed here are 20 T cell receptor beta chains from one sample, sequenced in a study of T cell responses to AZD1222 COVID-19 vaccine. Repertoires were generated with immunoSEQ multiplex PCR, while TCRdb's copy carries only in-frame clones and drops some. The sample records 90,000 to 120,000 clones, 86% being singletons. The starting material was peripheral blood, obtained 28 days after the second dose of the MenACWY control vaccine. The source is an adult who received the MenACWY meningococcal vaccine as a control.

The gene calls are TRBV14 and TRBJ1-6, with D perhaps TRBD1 (5 bases). V lost 2 bases to trimming and J lost 4 bases, with 18 bases between them. Germline loops: CDR1 SGHDN, CDR2 FVKESK. The length of the CDR3 is 18 residues. CDR3 sequence reads: CASSQRFGAGRYNSPLHF. The CDR3 DNA follows: TGTGCCAGCAGCCAAAGATTTGGAGCGGGACGGTATAATTCACCCCTCCACTTT. Combining the CDR3 with reference TRBV14 and TRBJ1-6 gives the whole variable domain EAGVTQFPSHSVIEKGQTVTLRCDPISGHDNLYWYRRVMGKEIKFLLHFVKESKQDESGMPNNRFLAERTGGTYSTLKVQPAELEDSGVYFCASSQRFGAGRYNSPLHFGNGTRLTVT.

This chain's CDR3 is CASSLASQNKNIQYF. The CDR3 DNA is TGCGCCAGCAGCTTGGCCAGTCAGAACAAAAACATTCAGTACTTC. This rearrangement joins TRBV5-1 to TRBJ2-4; no definite D call. CDR1 and CDR2 from the germline V gene are SGHRS and YFSETQ. V gave up 0 bases and J gave up 3 bases, with 10 bases separating them. The CDR3 runs to 15 residues.

The V gene is TRBV4-1, the J gene TRBJ2-7; 9 nucleotides align to TRBD1. The length of the CDR3 is 16 residues. CDR1 is MGHRA and CDR2 is YSYEKL in the germline V gene. With 3 bases clipped from V and 3 bases from J, the junction kept 9 bases outside the gene matches. The chain's CDR3 is CASSQITGGADYEQYF. The CDR3 coding sequence is TGCGCCAGCAGCCAGATTACAGGGGGCGCAGACTACGAGCAGTACTTC.

The CDR3 loop reads CATSRGPAGGNKLFF. As DNA, the CDR3 is TGTGCCACCAGCAGGGGTCCGGCGGGGGGGAATAAACTGTTCTTC. This chain connects TRBV15 to TRBJ2-1, with 9 bases that match TRBD2. Germline V gives CDR1 LNHNV, CDR2 YYDKDF (reference sequence). The CDR3 sequence is 15 residues long. With V trimmed by 3 bases and J by 15 bases, 15 bases remained unmatched.

V is TRBV7-3 and J is TRBJ2-5; TRBD1 is a possible D gene (5 bases). The CDR3 length is 17 residues. The germline gives CDR1 SGHTA, CDR2 FQGTGA. V was clipped by 0 bases and J by 2 bases, with 16 bases between them. Here the CDR3 DNA reads TGTGCCAGCAGCTTAACGGGGCAACAGGCGCGACAAGAGACCCAGTACTTC. This translates into CASSLTGQQARQETQYF.

This chain uses TRBV2 with TRBJ2-5, with D possibly TRBD1 on 5 matching bases. With 4 bases removed from V and 5 bases from J, the gap between germline ends came to 5 bases. Per germline, CDR1 SNHLY and CDR2 FYNNEI. CDR3 length: 11 residues. The DNA for the CDR3 is TGTGCCAGCAGTGGGGGCGAGACCCAGTACTTC. It is translated as CASSGGETQYF.

This clone was found a few times. The chain uses TRBV19 and TRBJ1-5, with D possibly matching TRBD1 (6 bases). Per the germline V gene, CDR1 is LNHDA and CDR2 is SQIVND (reference sequence). The CDR3 spans 13 residues. V gave up 5 bases and J gave up 6 bases, with 11 bases separating them. The CDR3 nucleotides read TGTGCCAGTAGTGTCAGGGGTTCTCAGCCCCAGCATTTT. Its translation is CASSVRGSQPQHF.

This sequence joins TRBV5-5 and TRBJ2-2, with TRBD1 identical over 8 bases. The V segment lost 5 bases and the J segment 1 base; nucleotides outside the gene matches: 4. CDR1 SGHKS and CDR2 YYEKEE come from the germline V gene (reference sequence). The CDR3 length is 15 residues. The CDR3 loop reads CASRVGQGNTGELFF. CDR3 DNA: TGTGCCAGCAGGGTAGGACAGGGGAACACCGGGGAGCTGTTTTTT.

This clone is a singleton in its sample. V is TRBV19 and J is TRBJ1-1; D remains ambiguous. Per germline, CDR1 LNHDA and CDR2 SQIVND (reference sequence). Deletions cut 4 bases from V and 4 bases from J, with 16 bases between. CDR3 length: 15 amino acids. CDR3 loop: CASSSPNGLSTEAFF. The CDR3 DNA follows: TGTGCCAGTAGTAGTCCGAATGGTCTGAGCACTGAAGCTTTCTTT.

This clone was observed once. J is TRBJ2-7 and V is TRBV6-1; D might be TRBD1 (6 bases). The CDR3 runs 16 residues. In germline, CDR1 is MNHNS, CDR2 SASEGT. V lost 0 bases, J lost 1 base, and 13 bases lay in between. The CDR3 DNA is TGTGCCAGCAGTGAAGCCGGGACAACCCTGTCCTACGAGCAGTACTTC. This gives the protein CASSEAGTTLSYEQYF.

This rearrangement joins TRBV5-1 to TRBJ2-2; no firm D call. V gave up 6 bases and J gave up 0 bases, with 9 bases separating them. CDR3 length: 14 residues. The germline V gene has CDR1 SGHRS and CDR2 YFSETQ. The CDR3 region is CASKARSNTGELFF. In DNA form, the CDR3 reads TGCGCCAGCAAGGCTAGATCGAACACCGGGGAGCTGTTTTTT.

The count of this clone is one. This sequence joins TRBV9 and TRBJ2-3; either TRBD1 or TRBD2 may fit D (6 bases each). The CDR3 has 17 residues. Trimming stripped 4 bases from V and 0 bases from J, with 18 bases between. Germline CDR1 reads SGDLS; CDR2 reads YYNGEE. In nucleotides, the CDR3 is TGTGCCAGCAGCATCAGGGGAGGTGGCATTAGCACAGATACGCAGTATTTT. This gives the protein CASSIRGGGISTDTQYF.

This clone was detected once. The CDR3 coding sequence is TGTGCCAGCAGCCCGGCGATTTACACCGGGGAGCTGTTTTTT. This gives the protein CASSPAIYTGELFF. The chain uses TRBV5-5 and TRBJ2-2; D not resolved. This CDR3 is 14 amino acids long. Germline CDR1 reads SGHKS; CDR2 reads YYEKEE (reference sequence). The V gene lost 4 bases and the J gene lost 3 bases, with 10 bases spanning the gap.

The V gene is TRBV2, the J gene TRBJ2-3, with TRBD1 matching over 9 bases. Unmatched junction bases numbered 8, after V lost 7 bases and J lost 3 bases. The CDR3 has 15 residues. The germline gives CDR1 SNHLY, CDR2 FYNNEI. CDR3 sequence (DNA): TGTGCCAGCAAAAGCCGGGACAGGGCTACAGATACGCAGTATTTT. Residues: CASKSRDRATDTQYF.

V usage is TRBV6-5 and J usage is TRBJ2-7; a weak D match, TRBD2 (5 bases). Between the trimmed V and J ends, which lost 8 bases and 3 bases, there was a span of 17 bases. The CDR3 loop spans 14 amino acids. The germline gives CDR1 MNHEY, CDR2 SVGAGI. The CDR3 DNA sequence: TGTGCCAGCGGAGTCACAGACCGGGGCTACGAGCAGTACTTC. Its protein is CASGVTDRGYEQYF.

CDR3 nucleotide sequence: TGTGCCAGCACTTGGGACTTCAAGTTACAAGAGACCCAGTACTTC. It codes for CASTWDFKLQETQYF. The chain carries TRBV6-5 and TRBJ2-5, with a possible D match to TRBD2 (6 bases). There are 15 residues in the CDR3. Germline V CDR1 and CDR2: MNHEY, SVGAGI. The ends were cut back, 7 bases at V and 2 bases at J, with 17 bases in the middle.

The chain recombines TRBV12-5 with TRBJ1-1; D is unresolved. The CDR3 contains 12 residues. The V and J ends lost 5 bases and 5 bases respectively, with 9 bases between them. Germline CDR1 and CDR2: LGHNT and FRNRAP. The CDR3 coding sequence is TGTGCTAGTGGTCCTTCTGATACTGAAGCTTTCTTT. Its protein is CASGPSDTEAFF. The full variable domain, in which reference TRBV12-5 and TRBJ1-1 provide the parts outside the CDR3, is DARVTQTPRHKVTEMGQEVTMRCQPILGHNTVFWYRQTMMQGLELLAYFRNRAPLDDSGMPKDRFSAEMPDATLATLKIQPSEPRDSAVYFCASGPSDTEAFFGQGTRLTVV.

The chain links TRBV3-1 (or the pseudogene TRBV3-2) to TRBJ2-7; 11 nucleotides align to TRBD1. V was clipped by 4 bases and J by 5 bases; unmatched bases: 7. CDR1 is LGHDT and CDR2 is YNNKEL in the germline V gene (reference sequence). The length of the CDR3 is 15 residues. CDR3 sequence reads: CASSPRTGGVHEQYF. CDR3 sequence (DNA): TGTGCCAGCAGCCCCAGGACAGGGGGCGTACACGAGCAGTACTTC.

The V call is TRBV5-4, the J call TRBJ1-2; TRBD1 agrees at 9 bases. The CDR3 is 13 residues long. The germline V gene encodes CDR1 SGHNT and CDR2 YYREEE (reference sequence). Trimming at V came to 2 bases and at J to 6 bases, leaving 2 bases not matched to a gene. The chain's CDR3 is CASSFDRGDGYTF. The CDR3 nucleotides are TGTGCCAGCAGCTTCGACAGGGGGGATGGCTACACCTTC.

The rearrangement links TRBV19 to TRBJ2-5; TRBD1 or TRBD2 may be the D gene (5 bases each). Trimming took off 5 bases at V and 1 base at J, with 14 bases between the two ends. The CDR3 spans 15 residues. The germline gives CDR1 LNHDA, CDR2 SQIVND (reference sequence). The CDR3 region is CASSGRGALQETQYF. Here the CDR3 DNA reads TGTGCCAGTAGTGGCCGAGGGGCACTCCAAGAGACCCAGTACTTC.